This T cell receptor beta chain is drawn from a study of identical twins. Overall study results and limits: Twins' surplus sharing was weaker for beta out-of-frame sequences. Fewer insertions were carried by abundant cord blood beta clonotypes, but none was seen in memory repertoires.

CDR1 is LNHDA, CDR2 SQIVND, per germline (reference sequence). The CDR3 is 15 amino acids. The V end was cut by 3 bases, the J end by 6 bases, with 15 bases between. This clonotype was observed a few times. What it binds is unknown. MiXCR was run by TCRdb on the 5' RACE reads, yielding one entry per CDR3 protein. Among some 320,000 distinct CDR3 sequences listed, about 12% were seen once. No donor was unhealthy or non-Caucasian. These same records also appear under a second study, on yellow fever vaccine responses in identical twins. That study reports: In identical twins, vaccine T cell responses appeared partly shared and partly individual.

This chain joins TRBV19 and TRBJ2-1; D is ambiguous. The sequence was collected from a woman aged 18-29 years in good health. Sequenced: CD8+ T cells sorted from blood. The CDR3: CASSMCRYGCNEQFF. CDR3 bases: TGTGCCAGTAGTATGTGTCGGTATGGGTGCAATGAGCAGTTCTTC.